This T cell receptor beta chain stems from a study of cytomegalovirus exposure and HLA in healthy donors. PCR used 60 Vbeta primers and 13 Jbeta primers. Using immunoSEQ multiplex PCR, the repertoire was profiled, and TCRdb retains in-frame clones only, with some absent. The profile shows about 130,000 clones, 8.9% of them singletons. Broader study findings: Presence/absence analyses took donor sequencing depth as roughly uniform.

V lost 7 bases, J lost 4 bases, and 13 bases lay in between. This CDR3 has 14 residues. Germline-derived CDR1 and CDR2 are SNHLY and FYNNEI. This clone was seen a handful of times. Its antigen is not known. V usage is TRBV2 and J usage is TRBJ2-2; D may be TRBD2 (6 bases). The TCR originated in a middle-aged woman in good health and CMV-seropositive. The specimen was PBMCs. The CDR3 protein is CASTLLARTGELFF. The CDR3 DNA reads TGTGCCAGCACTCTCCTAGCGCGCACCGGGGAGCTGTTTTTT.